These 10 T cell receptor beta chains share one sample of origin, sequenced in a study of PD-1 blockade in classical Hodgkin lymphoma. Assay: immunoSEQ multiplex PCR; the TCRdb copy retains only in-frame clones and omits some. The sample lists some 45,000 clones, around nine tenths occurring once. Every one of the patients relapsed after autologous stem cell transplantation (brentuximab vedotin exposure was variable). This material consisted of peripheral blood mononuclear cells (PBMCs), taken at baseline. The source is a human donor with classical Hodgkin lymphoma.

This chain uses TRBV4-1 with TRBJ1-4; 9 bases map to TRBD1. Trimming removed 2 bases from V and 12 bases from J; junction bases left unmatched: 4. The CDR3 totals 13 residues. CDR1 and CDR2 (germline): MGHRA, YSYEKL. This chain's CDR3 is CASSQLGQGELFF. The CDR3 DNA is TGCGCCAGCAGCCAATTGGGACAGGGCGAACTGTTTTTT.

The chain employs TRBV27 and TRBJ2-4; D not certain. The length of the CDR3 is 12 residues. V gave up 8 bases and J gave up 7 bases, with 12 bases separating them. The germline V gene encodes CDR1 MNHEY and CDR2 SMNVEV (reference sequence). The chain's CDR3 is CASGTNVNIQYF. The CDR3 bases are TGTGCCAGCGGTACCAACGTGAACATTCAGTACTTC.

The J gene is TRBJ2-7, the V gene TRBV27, with D possibly matching TRBD2 (6 bases). The CDR3 totals 15 residues. The V gene's germline CDR1 is MNHEY and CDR2 SMNVEV (reference sequence). V was trimmed by 5 bases and J by 2 bases, leaving 16 bases between them. DNA for the CDR3: TGTGCCAGCAGTCCGCCTACTAGCTACGCCTACGAGCAGTACTTC. Translated: CASSPPTSYAYEQYF.

Here the CDR3 reads CASRGDVFNEKLFF. DNA for the CDR3: TGTGCCAGCAGAGGGGATGTTTTTAATGAAAAACTGTTTTTT. The J gene is TRBJ1-4, the V gene TRBV2; D possibly corresponds to TRBD1 (5 bases). The V end lost 6 bases, the J end lost 4 bases, and 12 bases lay between the germline ends. There are 14 residues in the CDR3. Germline V gives CDR1 SNHLY, CDR2 FYNNEI.

This rearrangement joins TRBV27 to TRBJ2-1; no reliable D call. V was trimmed by 4 bases and J by 7 bases, leaving 14 bases between them. Per the germline V gene, CDR1 is MNHEY and CDR2 is SMNVEV (reference sequence). The length of the CDR3 is 14 residues. CDR3 amino acids: CASSWSGLKNEQFF. CDR3 nucleotide sequence: TGTGCCAGCAGTTGGTCGGGCCTTAAAAATGAGCAGTTCTTC.

The table lists this clone with a count of one. This chain connects TRBV9 to TRBJ1-4; 9 nucleotides align to TRBD1. The germline V gene has CDR1 SGDLS and CDR2 YYNGEE. The CDR3 is 15 residues long. V was clipped by 0 bases and J by 6 bases; unmatched bases: 3. CDR3 protein: CASSVEGQGDEKLFF. The CDR3 bases are TGTGCCAGCAGCGTAGAGGGACAGGGAGATGAAAAACTGTTTTTT.

The chain combines TRBV18 with TRBJ1-2; D gene ambiguous. Germline V gene data show CDR1 as KGHSH and CDR2 as LQKENI. V was trimmed by 6 bases and J by 0 bases, leaving 17 bases between them. The CDR3 is made up of 16 amino acids. The CDR3 loop reads CASSPRRVRANYGYTF. CDR3 DNA sequence: TGTGCCAGCTCCCCAAGACGAGTGAGGGCTAACTATGGCTACACCTTC.

The chain links TRBV6-1 to TRBJ1-2; tentatively, D is TRBD1 (5 bases). V was trimmed by 2 bases and J by 4 bases, leaving 14 bases between them. Germline CDR1 MNHNS, CDR2 SASEGT. This CDR3 is 15 amino acids long. CDR3 sequence (DNA): TGTGCCAGCAGTGAATTCGCAGCGGGGACCTATGGCTACACCTTC. This translates into CASSEFAAGTYGYTF.

Turning to this clone: The germline gene is not matched at one end of the junction; a read error may be the cause. This chain joins TRBV19 and TRBJ1-2; 7 bases are a match to TRBD1. This CDR3 has 15 residues. Germline CDR1 and CDR2: LNHDA and SQIVND (reference sequence). For the CDR3, the DNA is TGTGCCAGTAGTTTAGACAGGGCTGCTAACTATGGCTACACCTTC. Protein product: CASSLDRAANYGYTF.

The chain links TRBV5-1 to TRBJ2-7, with 11 bases matching TRBD2. The CDR3 consists of 14 residues. The germline gives CDR1 SGHRS, CDR2 YFSETQ. After removal of 5 bases from V and 2 bases from J, the junction contained 3 bases not matched to a gene. This chain's CDR3 is CASSWTSGPYEQYF. CDR3 DNA: TGCGCCAGCAGTTGGACTAGCGGGCCCTACGAGCAGTACTTC.